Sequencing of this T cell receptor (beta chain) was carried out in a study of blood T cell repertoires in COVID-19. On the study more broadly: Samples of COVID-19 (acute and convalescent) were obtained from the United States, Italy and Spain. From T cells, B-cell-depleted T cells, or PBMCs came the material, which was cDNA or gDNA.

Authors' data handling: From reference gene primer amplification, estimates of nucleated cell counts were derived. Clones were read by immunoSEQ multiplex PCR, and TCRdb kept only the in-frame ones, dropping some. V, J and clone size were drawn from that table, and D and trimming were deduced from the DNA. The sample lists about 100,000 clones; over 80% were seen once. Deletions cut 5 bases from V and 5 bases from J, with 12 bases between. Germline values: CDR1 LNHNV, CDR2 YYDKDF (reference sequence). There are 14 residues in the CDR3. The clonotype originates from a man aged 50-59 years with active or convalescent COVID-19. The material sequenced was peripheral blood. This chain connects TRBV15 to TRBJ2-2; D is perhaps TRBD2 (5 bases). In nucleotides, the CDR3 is TGTGCCACCAGCCAAACTAGTTGGACCGGGGAGCTGTTTTTT. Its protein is CATSQTSWTGELFF.